Listed below are T cell receptor beta chains from one sample, sequenced in a study of a mutant IDH1 vaccine in newly diagnosed glioma. The antigens for these receptors are not known. The table came from immunoSEQ multiplex PCR; TCRdb's copy has only in-frame clones and leaves some out. The sample has around 85,000 clones; 85% are singletons. The specimen comprised PBMCs, sampled from a glioma patient whose treatment included an IDH1 peptide vaccine. All receptors come from a man aged 30-40 years with glioma. Some clones in this sample may be carry-over from other donors' samples. The CDR3 runs from the conserved cysteine through the conserved F or W. D genes are given only for firm matches. Clone size is shown for a subset of rows, as once, few, many or a class of expanded clone.

j_gene | abundance | d_gene | v_gene | CDR3aa | CDR3nt
TRBJ1-2 | . | TRBD1 | TRBV28 | CASSLKDRTRGYTF | TGTGCCAGCAGTTTAAAGGACAGGACTCGGGGCTACACCTTC
TRBJ1-2 | . | . | TRBV29-1 | CSVEDDSWTLYGYTF | TGCAGCGTTGAGGATGACAGTTGGACCCTCTATGGCTACACCTTC
TRBJ2-5 | . | TRBD2 | TRBV5-6 | CASSLDSGGARETQYF | TGTGCCAGCAGCTTGGATAGCGGGGGAGCGAGGGAGACCCAGTACTTC
TRBJ1-1 | . | . | TRBV5-4 | CASSLDRVNTEAFF | TGTGCCAGCAGCTTGGACAGAGTAAACACTGAAGCTTTCTTT
TRBJ2-6 | once | . | TRBV18 | CASSPGGSGANVLTF | TGTGCCAGCTCCCCCGGAGGCTCTGGGGCCAACGTCCTGACTTTC
TRBJ1-4 | . | . | TRBV7-9 | CASSPRGVAEKLFF | TGTGCCAGCAGCCCGAGGGGGGTTGCCGAAAAACTGTTTTTT
TRBJ2-5 | . | . | TRBV11-1 | CASSFSETETQYF | TGTGCCAGCAGCTTCTCAGAGACGGAGACCCAGTACTTC
TRBJ2-5 | once | . | TRBV5-8 | CASSLGVGSMGETQYF | TGTGCCAGCAGCTTGGGTGTAGGGTCGATGGGAGAGACCCAGTACTTC
TRBJ2-5 | once | TRBD1 | TRBV5-4 | CASSQTGTGIETQYF | TGTGCCAGCAGTCAAACCGGGACAGGGATAGAGACCCAGTACTTC
TRBJ1-2 | . | . | TRBV7-8 | CASSLQTGNLDYGYTF | TGTGCCAGCAGCTTGCAGACGGGGAATCTCGACTATGGCTACACCTTC
TRBJ1-1 | few | . | TRBV10-3 | CAISESRETSEAFF | TGTGCCATCAGTGAGTCTAGGGAAACATCTGAAGCTTTCTTT
TRBJ1-2 | . | . | TRBV19 | CASSIQHYGYTF | TGTGCCAGTAGTATACAACACTATGGCTACACCTTC
TRBJ2-1 | . | TRBD2 | TRBV27 | CASSPLAGELRTYNEQFF | TGTGCCAGCAGCCCACTAGCGGGAGAGCTTAGGACCTACAATGAGCAGTTCTTC
TRBJ1-3 | . | . | TRBV5-1 | CASSSGTDGNTIYF | TGCGCCAGCAGCTCCGGGACGGACGGAAACACCATATATTTT
TRBJ2-2 | . | TRBD2 | TRBV18 | CASSLAGGTGELFF | TGTGCCAGCTCCCTAGCGGGAGGAACCGGGGAGCTGTTTTTT
TRBJ1-1 | . | . | TRBV27 | CASSYLGGQFMNTEAFF | TGTGCCAGCAGTTATTTAGGCGGACAGTTCATGAACACTGAAGCTTTCTTT
TRBJ2-5 | . | . | TRBV7-3 | CASSIGPQETQYF | TGTGCCAGCAGCATAGGACCGCAAGAGACCCAGTACTTC
TRBJ1-1 | . | . | TRBV9 | CASSAVTGTEAFF | TGTGCCAGCAGCGCCGTGACAGGAACTGAAGCTTTCTTT
TRBJ1-3 | . | . | TRBV11-1 | CASSLAPRRSGNTIYF | TGTGCCAGCAGCTTAGCGCCCAGGAGGTCTGGAAACACCATATATTTT
TRBJ1-5 | . | . | TRBV9 | CARNTRGQNQPQHF | TGTGCCCGGAACACGAGAGGGCAGAATCAGCCCCAGCATTTT
TRBJ1-1 | . | . | TRBV11-2 | CASSLYSNTEAFF | TGTGCCAGCAGCTTGTATTCTAACACTGAAGCTTTCTTT
TRBJ1-4 | . | TRBD1 | TRBV2 | CASSGVGQGAEKLFF | TGTGCCAGCAGTGGAGTAGGACAGGGGGCTGAAAAACTGTTTTTT
TRBJ2-2 | . | TRBD1 | TRBV7-6 | CASSPRTGGGTGELFF | TGTGCCAGCAGCCCTAGGACAGGGGGCGGGACCGGGGAGCTGTTTTTT
TRBJ1-1 | few | . | TRBV7-9 | CASRPKRRLNTEAFF | TGTGCCAGCAGACCCAAACGGCGCTTGAACACTGAAGCTTTCTTT
TRBJ1-4 | . | . | TRBV9 | CASSGAGEKLFF | TGTGCCAGCAGCGGTGCGGGTGAAAAACTGTTTTTT
TRBJ2-3 | . | TRBD2 | TRBV10-3 | CAISEPASGGLLGTDTQYF | TGTGCCATCAGTGAACCGGCTAGCGGGGGCCTTTTGGGCACAGATACGCAGTATTTT
TRBJ2-3 | . | . | TRBV9 | CASSVVGRVTDTQYF | TGTGCCAGCAGCGTAGTAGGACGAGTAACAGATACGCAGTATTTT
TRBJ2-1 | . | TRBD1 | TRBV9 | CASSATGYNSMEQFF | TGTGCCAGCAGCGCGACAGGGTATAATTCCATGGAGCAGTTCTTC
TRBJ1-6 | . | TRBD1 | TRBV27 | CASRVQGGDSPLHF | TGTGCCAGCAGGGTACAGGGGGGTGACTCACCCCTCCACTTT
TRBJ2-1 | . | TRBD2 | TRBV6-5 | CASKGLAGDNEQFF | TGTGCCAGCAAGGGACTAGCGGGGGACAATGAGCAGTTCTTC
TRBJ1-1 | . | TRBD1 | TRBV5-4 | CASSSLDRGHTEAFF | TGTGCCAGCAGCAGCCTGGACAGGGGGCATACTGAAGCTTTCTTT
TRBJ2-7 | . | TRBD1 | TRBV5-4 | CASSLVGSPGGEQYF | TGTGCCAGCAGCTTGGTAGGTTCCCCAGGGGGCGAGCAGTACTTC
TRBJ1-5 | once | . | TRBV19 | CASSIEGGFSNQPQHF | TGTGCCAGTAGTATAGAGGGGGGCTTCAGCAATCAGCCCCAGCATTTT
TRBJ1-2 | once | . | TRBV25-1 | CASSDGVGSGGYTF | TGTGCCAGCAGTGATGGTGTGGGATCCGGCGGCTACACCTTC
TRBJ2-5 | . | . | TRBV11-2 | CASSLGAGVQETQYF | TGTGCCAGCAGCTTAGGGGCAGGGGTTCAAGAGACCCAGTACTTC
TRBJ1-2 | . | . | TRBV6-6 | CASSSPGLYGYTF | TGTGCCAGCAGTTCCCCGGGGCTCTATGGCTACACCTTC
TRBJ2-7 | few | TRBD2 | TRBV6-1 | CASLSLAGDEQYF | TGTGCCAGCCTGTCGCTAGCGGGAGACGAGCAGTACTTC
TRBJ2-3 | . | . | TRBV6-1 | CASSEAPAPAWGDRWRDTQYF | TGTGCCAGCAGTGAAGCCCCTGCCCCCGCTTGGGGGGACAGATGGAGGGATACGCAGTATTTT
TRBJ1-2 | . | . | TRBV10-3 | CAISGGELPLPRANYGYTF | TGTGCCATCAGTGGGGGGGAACTTCCCTTACCCCGAGCTAACTATGGCTACACCTTC
TRBJ2-3 | . | TRBD1 | TRBV12-5 | CASARDRTQDTQYF | TGTGCTAGTGCCAGGGACAGAACACAAGATACGCAGTATTTT
TRBJ2-6 | . | . | TRBV6-1 | CASRFAGANVLTF | TGTGCCAGCAGGTTTGCGGGGGCCAACGTCCTGACTTTC
TRBJ2-1 | . | TRBD2 | TRBV7-9 | CASSLVSGGRAWNEQFF | TGTGCCAGCAGCTTAGTATCCGGCGGGAGGGCGTGGAATGAGCAGTTCTTC
TRBJ2-7 | once | TRBD1 | TRBV7-9 | CASSVADRGLSYEQYF | TGTGCCAGCAGCGTTGCAGACAGGGGCCTCTCCTACGAGCAGTACTTC
TRBJ2-2 | . | . | TRBV29-1 | CSVRDREGNTGELFF | TGCAGCGTCCGAGACAGGGAGGGGAACACCGGGGAGCTGTTTTTT
TRBJ2-2 | . | TRBD2 | TRBV28 | CASSYNRLAGDSGELFF | TGTGCCAGCAGTTACAACCGACTAGCGGGAGATTCAGGGGAGCTGTTTTTT
TRBJ2-5 | . | . | TRBV5-4 | CASSPTGETQYF | TGTGCCAGCAGCCCGACGGGGGAGACCCAGTACTTC
TRBJ2-5 | . | . | TRBV7-9 | CASRSQETQYF | TGTGCCAGCAGATCCCAAGAGACCCAGTACTTC
TRBJ1-5 | . | TRBD1 | TRBV28 | CASSNRGSQHF | TGTGCCAGCAGCAACAGGGGGTCCCAGCATTTT
TRBJ2-3 | . | . | TRBV19 | CASSPSGSTDTQYF | TGTGCCAGTAGTCCCAGCGGGTCCACAGATACGCAGTATTTT
TRBJ1-5 | . | . | TRBV6-5 | CASSYRSALPQPQHF | TGTGCCAGCAGTTACCGATCCGCTCTACCACAGCCCCAGCATTTT
TRBJ2-2 | . | . | TRBV5-1 | CASSLEGDPLDAGELFF | TGCGCCAGCAGCTTGGAGGGGGACCCTCTCGATGCCGGGGAGCTGTTTTTT
TRBJ1-1 | . | . | TRBV30 | CAWSVFRYRAFF | TGTGCCTGGAGTGTATTTAGGTATAGAGCTTTCTTT
TRBJ1-4 | . | TRBD1 | TRBV30 | CAWSVGQVEKPFF | TGTGCCTGGAGTGTGGGACAGGTTGAAAAACCGTTTTTT
TRBJ2-1 | few | . | TRBV28 | CASSRMGIGSYNEQFF | TGTGCCAGCAGCCGGATGGGGATCGGCTCCTACAATGAGCAGTTCTTC
TRBJ2-3 | . | TRBD1 | TRBV27 | CASGGTGSYTDTQYF | TGTGCCAGCGGAGGGACAGGGAGTTACACAGATACGCAGTATTTT
TRBJ2-7 | . | TRBD2 | TRBV4-1 | CASSQPGGAKSYEQYF | TGCGCCAGCAGCCAGCCGGGGGGGGCGAAATCCTACGAGCAGTACTTC
TRBJ2-7 | . | TRBD1 | TRBV9 | CASTGQGGYEQYF | TGTGCCAGCACCGGACAGGGGGGATACGAGCAGTACTTC
TRBJ2-1 | . | . | TRBV19 | CASSRGPAVYNEQFF | TGTGCCAGTAGTAGAGGCCCCGCTGTCTACAATGAGCAGTTCTTC
TRBJ1-1 | few | . | TRBV19 | CASQPGPNTEAFF | TGTGCCAGTCAACCGGGACCGAACACTGAAGCTTTCTTT